This T cell receptor (beta chain) comes out of a study of regulatory T cells in long-lasting Graves disease. This clonotype was seen more than once but under ten times. Its specificity is not known. Construction of TCR beta libraries relied on iRepertoire HTBI primers and on Arm-PCR targeting CDR3 regions. TCRdb passed the multiplex PCR reads through MiXCR, listing each CDR3 protein once. The sample records 550,000 or so distinct CDR3 sequences, around 13% being singletons. Study findings and constraints: Whereas new patients shared some 990 public clonotypes, persistent patients shared more, at 2,741.

The V and J ends lost 3 bases and 6 bases respectively, with 11 bases between them. The CDR3 loop spans 14 amino acids. CDR1 LNHNV and CDR2 YYDKDF come from the germline V gene (reference sequence). Time point specified: newly diagnosed GD, antithyroid drugs for less than 3 months. After RNA was extracted from PBMCs, the TCR library was made from it. In addition, the sample was reused for a study of T cells in Graves' hyperthyroidism and ophthalmopathy.

The source is a woman in her twenties or thirties with Graves disease. The sequencing here drew on peripheral blood mononuclear cells (PBMCs), taken at new diagnosis, from a patient treated with antithyroid drugs. The gene calls are TRBV15 and TRBJ2-2; D might be TRBD1 (6 bases). CDR3 coding DNA: TGTGCCACCAGCAGGATTTACAGGGCCGGGGAGCTGTTTTTT. Translated: CATSRIYRAGELFF.